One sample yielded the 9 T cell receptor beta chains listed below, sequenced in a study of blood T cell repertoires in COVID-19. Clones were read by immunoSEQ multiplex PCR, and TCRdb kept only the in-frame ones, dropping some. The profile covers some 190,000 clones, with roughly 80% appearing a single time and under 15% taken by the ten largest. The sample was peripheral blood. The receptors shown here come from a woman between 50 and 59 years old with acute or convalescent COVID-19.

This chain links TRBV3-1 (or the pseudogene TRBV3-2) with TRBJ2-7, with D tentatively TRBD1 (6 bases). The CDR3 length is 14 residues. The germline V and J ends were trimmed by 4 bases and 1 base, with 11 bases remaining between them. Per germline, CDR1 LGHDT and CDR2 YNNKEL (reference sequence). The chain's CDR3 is CASSPTTGSYEQYF. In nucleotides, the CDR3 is TGTGCCAGCAGCCCTACGACAGGTTCCTACGAGCAGTACTTC.

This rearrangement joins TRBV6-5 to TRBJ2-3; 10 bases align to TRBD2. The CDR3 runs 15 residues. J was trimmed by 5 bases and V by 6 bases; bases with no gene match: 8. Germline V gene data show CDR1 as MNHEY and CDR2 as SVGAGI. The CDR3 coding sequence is TGTGCCAGCAGCCCCCTAGCGGGAGTAGGAGATACGCAGTATTTT. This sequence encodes CASSPLAGVGDTQYF.

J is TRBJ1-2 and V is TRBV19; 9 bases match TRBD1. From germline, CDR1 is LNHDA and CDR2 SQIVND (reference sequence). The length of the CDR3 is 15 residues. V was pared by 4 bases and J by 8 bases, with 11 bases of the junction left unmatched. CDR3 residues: CASSTFRTGEEGYTF. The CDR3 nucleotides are TGTGCCAGTAGTACCTTTCGGACAGGGGAGGAGGGCTACACCTTC.

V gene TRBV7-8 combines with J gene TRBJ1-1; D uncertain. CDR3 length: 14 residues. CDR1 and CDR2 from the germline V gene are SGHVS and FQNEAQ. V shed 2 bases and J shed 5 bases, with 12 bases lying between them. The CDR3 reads CASSLKEGRTEAFF. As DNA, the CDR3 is TGTGCCAGCAGCTTAAAGGAGGGAAGGACTGAAGCTTTCTTT.

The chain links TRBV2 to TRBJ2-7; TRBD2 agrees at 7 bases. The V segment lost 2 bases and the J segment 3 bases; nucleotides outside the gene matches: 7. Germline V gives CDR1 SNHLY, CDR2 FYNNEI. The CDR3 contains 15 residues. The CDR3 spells CASSEWAGENYEQYF. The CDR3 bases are TGTGCCAGCAGTGAATGGGCGGGAGAAAACTACGAGCAGTACTTC.

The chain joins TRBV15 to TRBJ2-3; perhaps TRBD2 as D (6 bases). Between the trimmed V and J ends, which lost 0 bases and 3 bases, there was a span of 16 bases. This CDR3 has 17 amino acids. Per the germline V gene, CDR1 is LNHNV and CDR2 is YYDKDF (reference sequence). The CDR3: CATSRDLRGAGTDTQYF. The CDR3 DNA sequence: TGTGCCACCAGCAGAGATCTGCGGGGAGCCGGTACAGATACGCAGTATTTT.

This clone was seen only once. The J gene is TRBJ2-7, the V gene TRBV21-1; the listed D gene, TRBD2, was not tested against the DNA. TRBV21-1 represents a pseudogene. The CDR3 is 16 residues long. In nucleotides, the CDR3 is TGTGCCAGCAGCAACGGGATGAAGCCAGAGCCTTACGAGCAGTACTTC. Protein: CASSNGMKPEPYEQYF.

The CDR3 loop is CASSPIVASGYNEQFF. Written as DNA, the CDR3 is TGTGCCAGCAGCCCCATAGTGGCTAGCGGATACAATGAGCAGTTCTTC. The rearrangement links TRBV7-2 to TRBJ2-1; 7 nucleotides agree with TRBD2. Germline V gene data show CDR1 as SGHTA and CDR2 as FQGNSA. The CDR3 consists of 16 residues. V was pared by 5 bases and J by 4 bases, with 11 bases of the junction left unmatched.

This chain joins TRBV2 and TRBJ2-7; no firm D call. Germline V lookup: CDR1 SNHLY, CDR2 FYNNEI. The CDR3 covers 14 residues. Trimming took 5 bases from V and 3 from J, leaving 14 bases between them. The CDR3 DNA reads TGTGCCAGCAGTCTACAGTCGGTAAACTACGAGCAGTACTTC. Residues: CASSLQSVNYEQYF.